A single sample gave rise to the 32 T cell receptor beta chains below, sequenced in a study of shared clonotypes between healthy human individuals. Measured with immunoSEQ multiplex PCR; TCRdb has only the in-frame clones, and not every one. The table lists 1.6 million or so clones, 98% of them singletons. The specimen was naive CD4+ T cells sorted from blood. Regarding subset: CD45RA+ positively selected. Receptors originate from a young man in good health.

With respect to this clone: Additional DNA sequences in this sample encode the identical CDR3. The chain joins TRBV7-3 to TRBJ1-5; no firm D call. Trimming removed 0 bases from V and 5 bases from J, with 5 bases in between. Germline V gene lookup returns CDR1 SGHTA and CDR2 FQGTGA. CDR3 length: 13 residues. The CDR3 here is CASSLTRDQPQHF. CDR3 bases: TGTGCCAGCAGCTTAACGCGGGATCAGCCCCAGCATTTT. Supplemented by reference TRBV7-3 and TRBJ1-5, the full variable domain reads GAGVSQTPSNKVTEKGKYVELRCDPISGHTALYWYRQSLGQGPEFLIYFQGTGAADDSGLPNDRFFAVRPEGSVSTLKIQRTERGDSAVYLCASSLTRDQPQHFGDGTRLSIL.

This rearrangement joins TRBV7-9 to TRBJ2-1; 9 nucleotides align to TRBD2. Germline V CDR1 and CDR2: SEHNR, FQNEAQ (reference sequence). This CDR3 has 14 residues. Germline trimming cut 11 bases from V and 0 bases from J; bases unmatched to any gene: 5. The chain's CDR3 is CAEGREGSYNEQFF. DNA for the CDR3: TGTGCCGAGGGGCGGGAGGGCTCCTACAATGAGCAGTTCTTC.

The V call is TRBV6-4, the J call TRBJ2-7, with a weak D call TRBD1 (5 bases). The germline gives CDR1 MRHNA, CDR2 SNTAGT. This CDR3 spans 15 amino acids. Trimming left V 3 bases short and J 3 bases short, with 15 bases between. The CDR3 protein is CASSEGWGSVYEQYF. CDR3 nucleotides: TGTGCCAGCAGTGAAGGTTGGGGCAGTGTCTACGAGCAGTACTTC.

On this clone itself: One end of the junction fails to match germline, which may point to a read error. Other nucleotide sequences in the sample specify the same CDR3. This chain uses TRBV19 with TRBJ1-2; 7 bases are shared with TRBD1. Per the germline V gene, CDR1 is LNHDA and CDR2 is SQIVND (reference sequence). The CDR3 is 12 amino acids. CDR3 amino acids: CATTGESYGYTF. The CDR3 DNA reads as TGCGCCACCACAGGGGAAAGCTATGGCTACACCTTC.

This chain joins TRBV4-1 and TRBJ1-1, with 8 bases aligning to TRBD1. After removal of 4 bases from V and 5 bases from J, the junction contained 9 bases not matched to a gene. The CDR3 runs 15 residues. CDR1 MGHRA and CDR2 YSYEKL come from the germline V gene. CDR3 coding DNA: TGCGCCAGCAGCCCCGCGGACAGGGAAAGGACTGAAGCTTTCTTT. As protein: CASSPADRERTEAFF.

The V and J genes are TRBV18 and TRBJ2-7, with 9 positions matching TRBD2. Germline V gene data show CDR1 as KGHSH and CDR2 as LQKENI. V was pared by 6 bases and J by 4 bases, with 22 bases of the junction left unmatched. This CDR3 spans 19 amino acids. The CDR3 reads CASSLTKLSESGRMYEQYF. CDR3 DNA: TGTGCCAGCTCCCTAACCAAGCTCTCCGAGAGCGGGAGGATGTACGAGCAGTACTTC.

This chain connects TRBV9 to TRBJ1-5; D is possibly TRBD1 (6 bases). CDR1 is SGDLS, CDR2 YYNGEE, per germline. The CDR3 length is 14 residues. Between the trimmed V and J ends, which lost 3 bases and 6 bases, there was a span of 13 bases. CDR3 amino acids: CASSAFCRGQPQHF. The DNA of the CDR3 is TGTGCCAGCAGCGCATTCTGCAGGGGTCAGCCCCAGCATTTT. Based on the CDR3 plus reference TRBV9 and TRBJ1-5, the full variable domain is DSGVTQTPKHLITATGQRVTLRCSPRSGDLSVYWYQQSLDQGLQFLIQYYNGEERAKGNILERFSAQQFPDLHSELNLSSLELGDSALYFCASSAFCRGQPQHFGDGTRLSIL.

The chain is built from TRBV5-1 and TRBJ2-6; a weak D match, TRBD2 (5 bases). Germline V gene lookup returns CDR1 SGHRS and CDR2 YFSETQ. Trimming shortened V by 3 bases and J by 0 bases, and 19 bases separated the two germline ends. This CDR3 comprises 19 residues. The CDR3 spells CASSSRKLLADSGANVLTF. In nucleotides, the CDR3 is TGCGCCAGCAGCTCTCGAAAGTTGCTAGCAGACTCTGGGGCCAACGTCCTGACTTTC.

The V call is TRBV19, the J call TRBJ1-2, with a weak D call TRBD1 (6 bases). The germline V gene encodes CDR1 LNHDA and CDR2 SQIVND (reference sequence). This CDR3 contains 16 residues. The V end was cut by 0 bases, the J end by 2 bases, with 13 bases between. CDR3 in amino acids: CASSIDPIQGNYGYTF. Written as DNA, the CDR3 is TGTGCCAGTAGTATAGACCCTATACAGGGAAACTATGGCTACACCTTC. Looking up the rest from reference TRBV19 and TRBJ1-2 gives the full variable domain: DGGITQSPKYLFRKEGQNVTLSCEQNLNHDAMYWYRQDPGQGLRLIYYSQIVNDFQKGDIAEGYSVSREKKESFPLTVTSAQKNPTAFYLCASSIDPIQGNYGYTFGSGTRLTVV.

The V gene is TRBV5-6, the J gene TRBJ2-5; 8 bases agree with TRBD1. The CDR3 is 15 amino acids. V trimming: 4 bases; J trimming: 0 bases; junction bases outside the gene matches: 5. CDR1 SGHDT and CDR2 YYEEEE come from the germline V gene. The CDR3 sequence is CASSPGDRNQETQYF. The CDR3 DNA is TGTGCCAGCAGCCCTGGGGACAGGAACCAAGAGACCCAGTACTTC. Combining the CDR3 with reference TRBV5-6 and TRBJ2-5 gives the whole variable domain DAGVTQSPTHLIKTRGQQVTLRCSPKSGHDTVSWYQQALGQGPQFIFQYYEEEERQRGNFPDRFSGHQFPNYSSELNVNALLLGDSALYLCASSPGDRNQETQYFGPGTRLLVL.

The V and J genes are TRBV28 and TRBJ2-7; D perhaps matches TRBD1 (6 bases). In germline, CDR1 is MDHEN, CDR2 SYDVKM. CDR3 length: 13 residues. Trimming left V 7 bases short and J 2 bases short, with 12 bases between. The CDR3 nucleotides are TGTGCCAGCACCGACAGGTATACCTACGAGCAGTACTTC. This sequence encodes CASTDRYTYEQYF.

This rearrangement joins TRBV18 to TRBJ2-4; D not certain. Trimming removed 3 bases from V and 9 bases from J, with 15 bases in between. CDR1 is KGHSH, CDR2 LQKENI, per germline. The CDR3 runs 14 residues. CDR3 protein: CASSPRNLSPIQYF. The CDR3 DNA sequence: TGTGCCAGCTCACCGAGGAATCTAAGCCCCATTCAGTACTTC.

J is TRBJ2-1 and V is TRBV18; 8 bases align to TRBD1. CDR1 and CDR2 from the germline V gene are KGHSH and LQKENI. V was pared by 2 bases and J by 12 bases, with 12 bases of the junction left unmatched. CDR3 length: 15 residues. The CDR3 DNA is TGTGCCAGCTCACCAGTTGACAGGGGCCTTATGGGGCAGTTCTTC. This translates into CASSPVDRGLMGQFF. Based on the CDR3 plus reference TRBV18 and TRBJ2-1, the full variable domain is NAGVMQNPRHLVRRRGQEARLRCSPMKGHSHVYWYRQLPEEGLKFMVYLQKENIIDESGMPKERFSAEFPKEGPSILRIQQVVRGDSAAYFCASSPVDRGLMGQFFGPGTRLTVL.

V and J are TRBV10-3 and TRBJ2-3; no definite D call. CDR1 is ENHRY, CDR2 SYGVKD, per germline. The CDR3 spans 13 residues. The germline V and J ends were trimmed by 2 bases and 9 bases, with 12 bases remaining between them. The chain's CDR3 is CAISEISGDTQYF. The CDR3 nucleotides are TGTGCCATCAGTGAGATCTCGGGTGACACGCAGTATTTT.

The chain joins TRBV28 to TRBJ2-3, with 9 bases aligning to TRBD2. V shed 5 bases, J shed 3 bases, and the junction held 3 bases outside the gene matches. There are 14 residues in the CDR3. Germline loops: CDR1 MDHEN, CDR2 SYDVKM. The CDR3 DNA reads as TGTGCCAGCAGTCCTAGCGGGATAACAGATACGCAGTATTTT. Its translation is CASSPSGITDTQYF.

Of note for this clone: Other DNA variants within this sample encode the same CDR3. The rearrangement uses TRBV7-3 and TRBJ2-5; D is uncertain. CDR1 and CDR2 (germline): SGHTA, FQGTGA. The CDR3 has 11 amino acids. V lost 4 bases and J 5 bases, leaving 5 bases between the germline ends. CDR3 DNA sequence: TGTGCCAGCAGCTCCGGTGAGACCCAGTACTTC. Its protein product is CASSSGETQYF. Based on the CDR3 plus reference TRBV7-3 and TRBJ2-5, the full variable domain is GAGVSQTPSNKVTEKGKYVELRCDPISGHTALYWYRQSLGQGPEFLIYFQGTGAADDSGLPNDRFFAVRPEGSVSTLKIQRTERGDSAVYLCASSSGETQYFGPGTRLLVL.

Worth noting for this clone: The germline gene is not matched at one end of the junction; a read error may be the cause. J is TRBJ2-1 and V is TRBV7-7; D is possibly TRBD2 (5 bases). This CDR3 contains 14 residues. Germline lookup yields CDR1 SSHAT and CDR2 FNYEAQ (reference sequence). The CDR3 region has the DNA TGTGCTAGCAGCTTAGCGATTGGGGTCAATGAGCAGTTCTTC. Its protein product is CASSLAIGVNEQFF. Together with reference TRBV7-7 and TRBJ2-1, the CDR3 gives the full variable domain: GAGVSQSPRYKVTKRGQDVTLRCDPISSHATLYWYQQALGQGPEFLTYFNYEAQPDKSGLPSDRFSAERPEGSISTLTIQRTEQRDSAMYRCASSLAIGVNEQFFGPGTRLTVL.

This rearrangement joins TRBV5-1 to TRBJ1-1; D possibly corresponds to TRBD1 (5 bases). The CDR3 sequence is 15 residues long. The V end lost 4 bases, the J end lost 4 bases, and 17 bases lay between the germline ends. Germline values: CDR1 SGHRS, CDR2 YFSETQ. CDR3: CASSGTGAGGTEAFF. Written as DNA, the CDR3 is TGCGCCAGCAGCGGTACCGGGGCCGGGGGCACTGAAGCTTTCTTT.

With respect to this clone: The sample contains more than one DNA sequence encoding this CDR3. This chain links TRBV19 with TRBJ1-3; D gene unclear. Germline CDR1 reads LNHDA; CDR2 reads SQIVND (reference sequence). The CDR3 runs 12 residues. Trimming shortened V by 5 bases and J by 0 bases, and 2 bases separated the two germline ends. CDR3 amino acids: CASSFSGNTIYF. CDR3 bases: TGTGCCAGTAGTTTCTCTGGAAACACCATATATTTT.

This clone appeared once. Other DNA sequences in the same sample also yield this CDR3. This CDR3 is CSASSSNEQFF. The DNA of the CDR3 is TGCAGTGCTAGTAGCAGTAATGAGCAGTTCTTC. The V and J genes are TRBV20-1 and TRBJ2-1; D unclear. Germline V gene sequence: CDR1 DFQATT, CDR2 SNEGSKA (reference sequence). Trimming left V 3 bases short and J 7 bases short, with 7 bases between. This CDR3 has 11 amino acids.

The chain couples TRBV20-1 to TRBJ1-2; 7 bases are a match to TRBD1. The V gene's germline CDR1 is DFQATT and CDR2 SNEGSKA (reference sequence). The CDR3 covers 11 residues. The CDR3 DNA follows: TGCAGCGTGACAGGGTGGAACGGCTACACCTTC. Its translation: CSVTGWNGYTF.

The chain has TRBV2 and TRBJ2-1, with 12 bases lining up with TRBD2. The V segment lost 3 bases and the J segment 9 bases; nucleotides outside the gene matches: 9. Germline assignment: CDR1 SNHLY and CDR2 FYNNEI. The CDR3 totals 16 residues. The CDR3 sequence: CASSDLRLAGGSEQFF. The CDR3 DNA is TGTGCCAGCAGTGATCTGCGGCTAGCGGGAGGGAGTGAGCAGTTCTTC.

This rearrangement joins TRBV4-3 to TRBJ2-3; the D gene is possibly TRBD2 (5 bases). CDR1 is LGHNA, CDR2 YSLEER, per germline. V was pared by 3 bases and J by 0 bases, with 7 bases between. There are 14 residues in the CDR3. CDR3: CASSQRTSTDTQYF. In nucleotides, the CDR3 is TGCGCCAGCAGCCAGAGGACTAGCACAGATACGCAGTATTTT.

This clone is a singleton in its sample. This chain uses TRBV7-9 with TRBJ1-1; a possible D gene is TRBD1 (5 bases). Trimming stripped 3 bases from V and 4 bases from J, with 12 bases between. This CDR3 comprises 14 residues. Germline values: CDR1 SEHNR, CDR2 FQNEAQ (reference sequence). For the CDR3, the DNA is TGTGCCAGCAGCTTTCAACAGGTGGGCACTGAAGCTTTCTTT. Translated: CASSFQQVGTEAFF. Drawing the rest from reference TRBV7-9 and TRBJ1-1, the complete variable domain is DTGVSQNPRHKITKRGQNVTFRCDPISEHNRLYWYRQTLGQGPEFLTYFQNEAQLEKSRLLSDRFSAERPKGSFSTLEIQRTEQGDSAMYLCASSFQQVGTEAFFGQGTRLTVV.

The chain is built from TRBV7-6 and TRBJ2-3; 9 bases are a match to TRBD1. The CDR3 totals 16 residues. Germline values: CDR1 SGHVS, CDR2 FNYEAQ. The J segment lost 2 bases and the V segment lost 4 bases, leaving 7 bases of the junction unmatched. The CDR3 DNA reads as TGTGCCAGCAGCTCTCTCGGGACAGGGACCACAGATACGCAGTATTTT. Translated: CASSSLGTGTTDTQYF.

The chain links TRBV10-3 to TRBJ1-2, with D tentatively TRBD1 (6 bases). Germline V gene sequence: CDR1 ENHRY, CDR2 SYGVKD. Trimming removed 7 bases at V and 4 bases at J, with 13 bases between. CDR3 length: 13 amino acids. DNA for the CDR3: TGTGCCATCACCGGTCAGGGGAGCTATGGCTACACCTTC. It is translated as CAITGQGSYGYTF.

The rearrangement links TRBV28 to TRBJ1-5; D is uncertain. Germline CDR1 and CDR2: MDHEN and SYDVKM. This CDR3 is 12 amino acids long. With 2 bases removed from V and 8 bases from J, the gap between germline ends came to 7 bases. The CDR3 is CASSLSGKPQHF. The CDR3, as DNA: TGTGCCAGCAGTTTAAGTGGAAAGCCCCAGCATTTT.

Note on this clone: Other DNA sequences within the sample encode an identical CDR3. The CDR3 DNA sequence: TGCAGTGCTCGAGCTGGAGATACGCAGTATTTT. Its protein product is CSARAGDTQYF. The chain is built from TRBV20-1 and TRBJ2-3; D gene unclear. V lost 5 bases and J lost 5, with 8 bases in between. The germline CDR1 and CDR2 sequences are DFQATT and SNEGSKA (reference sequence). The length of the CDR3 is 11 residues.

The genes are TRBV28 and TRBJ2-3; D might be TRBD1 (5 bases). Germline CDR1 reads MDHEN; CDR2 reads SYDVKM. CDR3 length equals 17 residues. The V gene lost 8 bases and the J gene lost 6 bases, with 27 bases spanning the gap. The CDR3 nucleotides are TGTGCCAGCTCCCAGAGCGCCAGGGCCCACGAAGCTGATACGCAGTATTTT. This gives the protein CASSQSARAHEADTQYF.

To note about this clone: A junction boundary mismatches the germline segment, possibly from a read error. The chain is built from TRBV4-1 and TRBJ2-1; 11 nucleotides align to TRBD2. The CDR3 is 17 amino acids. Germline-derived CDR1 and CDR2 are MGHRA and YSYEKL. As DNA, the CDR3 is TGCGCCAGCAGGCAAGAACCCACTAGCGGGAGAAACAATGAGCAGTTCTTC. This codes for CASRQEPTSGRNNEQFF.

The V and J genes are TRBV5-1 and TRBJ2-3; TRBD2 is a possible D gene (5 bases). Trimming left V 4 bases short and J 1 base short, with 16 bases between. Germline V gene data show CDR1 as SGHRS and CDR2 as YFSETQ. The CDR3 loop spans 16 amino acids. CDR3 nucleotide sequence: TGCGCCAGCAGCCTAGCTACGCCCATGGGCACAGATACGCAGTATTTT. This translates into CASSLATPMGTDTQYF.

This clone was counted a single time. The rearrangement links TRBV28 to TRBJ2-7; maybe TRBD2 (6 bases). Trimming removed 5 bases from V and 3 bases from J, with 17 bases in between. The CDR3 spans 15 residues. Germline V gene lookup returns CDR1 MDHEN and CDR2 SYDVKM. The CDR3 DNA reads as TGTGCCAGCAGTCCCCGGGAGACACAAATCTACGAGCAGTACTTC. This sequence encodes CASSPRETQIYEQYF.